This record looks at one TCR beta chain sequence and its context. Its antigen is undetermined. The data stem from a study of PD-1 blockade in classical Hodgkin lymphoma. Study-level background: Intravenous infusions of nivolumab 3 mg/kg reached patients every 2 weeks. The study, taken as a whole, reports: With CD4+ cells, TCR diversity rose significantly by C4D1, but not with CD8+ cells. It was among complete responders that baseline diversity resembled that of newly diagnosed patients.

In every patient, relapse followed autologous stem cell transplantation, while exposure to brentuximab vedotin differed. The method was immunoSEQ multiplex PCR; TCRdb's version includes in-frame clones alone and lacks a portion of them. The table has some 84,000 clones, roughly 89% seen once. The CDR3 is made up of 16 amino acids. The receptor comes from a human donor with classical Hodgkin lymphoma. The chain has TRBV21-1 and TRBJ2-7; the table's D gene call, TRBD2, was not cross checked with the DNA. TRBV21-1 is a pseudogene locus. The material sequenced was peripheral blood mononuclear cells (PBMCs), taken at baseline. The CDR3 loop reads CASSKGSGTSSYEQYF. CDR3 sequence (DNA): TGTGCCAGCAGCAAAGGTTCCGGGACTAGCTCCTACGAGCAGTACTTC.